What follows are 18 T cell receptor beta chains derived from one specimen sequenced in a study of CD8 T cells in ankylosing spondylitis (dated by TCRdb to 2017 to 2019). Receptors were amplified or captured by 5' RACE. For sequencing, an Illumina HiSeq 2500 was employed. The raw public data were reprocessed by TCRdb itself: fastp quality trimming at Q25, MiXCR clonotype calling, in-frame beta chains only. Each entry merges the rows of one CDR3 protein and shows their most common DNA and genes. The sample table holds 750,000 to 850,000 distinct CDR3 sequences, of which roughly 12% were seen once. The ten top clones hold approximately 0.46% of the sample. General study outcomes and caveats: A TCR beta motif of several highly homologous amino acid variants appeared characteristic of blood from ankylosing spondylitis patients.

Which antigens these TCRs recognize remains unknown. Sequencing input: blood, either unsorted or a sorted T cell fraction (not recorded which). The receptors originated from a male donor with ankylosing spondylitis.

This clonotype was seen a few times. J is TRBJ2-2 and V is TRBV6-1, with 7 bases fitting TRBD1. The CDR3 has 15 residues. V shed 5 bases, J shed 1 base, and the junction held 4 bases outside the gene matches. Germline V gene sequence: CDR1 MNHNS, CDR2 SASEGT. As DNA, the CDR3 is TGTGCCAGCAGTCTAGACAGGGTGAACACCGGGGAGCTGTTTTTT. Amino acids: CASSLDRVNTGELFF.

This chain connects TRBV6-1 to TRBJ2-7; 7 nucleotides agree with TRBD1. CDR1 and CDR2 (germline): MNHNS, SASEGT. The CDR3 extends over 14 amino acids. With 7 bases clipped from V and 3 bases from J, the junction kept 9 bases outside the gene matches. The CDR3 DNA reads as TGTGCCAGCACCCCTGACAGGGCCATCTACGAGCAGTACTTC. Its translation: CASTPDRAIYEQYF.

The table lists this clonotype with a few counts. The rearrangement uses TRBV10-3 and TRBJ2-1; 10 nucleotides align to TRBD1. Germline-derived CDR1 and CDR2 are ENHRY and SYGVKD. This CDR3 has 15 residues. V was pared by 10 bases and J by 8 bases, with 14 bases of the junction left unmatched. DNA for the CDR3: TGTGCCACCCTGAGTGGGACAGGGGAATTCGATGAGCAGTTCTTC. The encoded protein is CATLSGTGEFDEQFF.

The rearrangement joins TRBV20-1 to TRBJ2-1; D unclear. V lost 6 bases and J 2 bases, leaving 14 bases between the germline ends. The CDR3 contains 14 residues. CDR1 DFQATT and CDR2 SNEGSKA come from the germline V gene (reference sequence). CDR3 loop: CSANPGQTYNEQFF. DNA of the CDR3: TGCAGTGCGAATCCGGGCCAGACCTACAATGAGCAGTTCTTC.

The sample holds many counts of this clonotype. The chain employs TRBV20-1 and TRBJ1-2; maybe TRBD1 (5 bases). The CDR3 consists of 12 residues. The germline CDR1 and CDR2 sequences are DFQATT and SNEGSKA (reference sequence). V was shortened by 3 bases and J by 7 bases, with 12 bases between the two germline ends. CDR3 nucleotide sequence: TGCAGTGCTAGTCTGGGGCTCGGTGGCTACACCTTC. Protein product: CSASLGLGGYTF.

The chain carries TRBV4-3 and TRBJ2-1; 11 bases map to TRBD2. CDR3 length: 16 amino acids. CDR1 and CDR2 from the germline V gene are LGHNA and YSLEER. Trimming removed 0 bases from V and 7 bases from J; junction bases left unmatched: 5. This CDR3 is CASSQDILAGGNEQFF. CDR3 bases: TGCGCCAGCAGCCAAGATATCCTAGCGGGGGGAAATGAGCAGTTCTTC.

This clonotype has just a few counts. CDR3 protein: CSAGPGQGRDTQYF. DNA of the CDR3: TGCAGTGCTGGACCGGGACAGGGCAGGGATACGCAGTATTTT. The chain links TRBV20-1 to TRBJ2-3, with TRBD1 matching 9 bases. Germline V CDR1 and CDR2: DFQATT, SNEGSKA (reference sequence). This CDR3 region has 14 residues. V dropped 5 bases and J dropped 6; count of bases not matched to a gene: 9.

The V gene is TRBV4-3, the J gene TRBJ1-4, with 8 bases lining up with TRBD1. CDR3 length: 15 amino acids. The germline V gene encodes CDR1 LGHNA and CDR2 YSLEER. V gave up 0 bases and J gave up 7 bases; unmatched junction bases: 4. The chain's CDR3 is CASSQEPRGPEKLFF. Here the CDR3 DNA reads TGCGCCAGCAGCCAAGAACCCAGGGGGCCTGAAAAACTGTTTTTT.

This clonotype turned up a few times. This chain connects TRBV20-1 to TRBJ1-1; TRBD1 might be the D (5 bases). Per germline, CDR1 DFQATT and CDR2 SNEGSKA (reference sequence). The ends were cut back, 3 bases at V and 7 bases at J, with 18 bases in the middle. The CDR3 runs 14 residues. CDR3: CSASPPGLRGEAFF. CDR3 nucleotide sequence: TGCAGTGCTAGTCCTCCGGGACTTAGGGGTGAAGCTTTCTTT.

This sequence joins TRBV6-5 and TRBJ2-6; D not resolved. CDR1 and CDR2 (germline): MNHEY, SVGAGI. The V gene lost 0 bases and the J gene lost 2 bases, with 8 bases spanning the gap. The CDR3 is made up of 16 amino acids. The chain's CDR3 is CASSYSAPAGANVLTF. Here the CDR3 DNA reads TGTGCCAGCAGTTACTCCGCCCCAGCTGGGGCCAACGTCCTGACTTTC.

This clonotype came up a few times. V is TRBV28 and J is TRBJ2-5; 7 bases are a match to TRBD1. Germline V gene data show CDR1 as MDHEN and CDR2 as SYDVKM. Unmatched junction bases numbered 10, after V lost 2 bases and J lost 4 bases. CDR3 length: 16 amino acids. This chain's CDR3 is CASSLKEGARRETQYF. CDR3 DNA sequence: TGTGCCAGCAGTTTAAAAGAGGGGGCAAGAAGAGAGACCCAGTACTTC.

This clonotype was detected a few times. The CDR3, as DNA: TGTGCCAGCAGCCCCGGAGGGTCCCCAGCCAAAAACATTCAGTACTTC. Amino acid sequence: CASSPGGSPAKNIQYF. The chain links TRBV7-9 to TRBJ2-4, with D perhaps TRBD2 (6 bases). Germline V CDR1 and CDR2: SEHNR, FQNEAQ (reference sequence). The CDR3 runs 16 residues. V shed 5 bases and J shed 0 bases, with 14 bases lying between them.

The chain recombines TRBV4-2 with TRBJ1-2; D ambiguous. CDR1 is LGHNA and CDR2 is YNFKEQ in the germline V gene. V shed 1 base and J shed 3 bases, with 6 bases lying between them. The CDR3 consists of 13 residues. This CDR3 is CASSQAGDYGYTF. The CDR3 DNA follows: TGTGCCAGCAGCCAAGCCGGGGACTATGGCTACACCTTC.

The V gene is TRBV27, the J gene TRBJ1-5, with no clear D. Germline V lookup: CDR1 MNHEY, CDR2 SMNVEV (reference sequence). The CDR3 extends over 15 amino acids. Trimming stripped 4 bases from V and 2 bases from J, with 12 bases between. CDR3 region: CASSSYGEGNQPQHF. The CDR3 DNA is TGTGCCAGCAGTTCGTACGGGGAAGGCAATCAGCCCCAGCATTTT.

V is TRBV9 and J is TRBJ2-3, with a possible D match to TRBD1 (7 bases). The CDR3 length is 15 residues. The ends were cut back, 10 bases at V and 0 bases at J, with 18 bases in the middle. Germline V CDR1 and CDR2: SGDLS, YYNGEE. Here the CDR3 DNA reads TGTGCCTCCCAGGGGGTAGCGGTAAGCACAGATACGCAGTATTTT. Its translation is CASQGVAVSTDTQYF.

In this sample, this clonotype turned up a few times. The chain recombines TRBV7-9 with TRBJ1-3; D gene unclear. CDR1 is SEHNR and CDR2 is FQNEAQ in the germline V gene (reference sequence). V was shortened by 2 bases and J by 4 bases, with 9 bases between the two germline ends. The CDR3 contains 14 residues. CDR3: CASSLIRGGNTIYF. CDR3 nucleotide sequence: TGTGCCAGCAGCTTAATCCGGGGAGGAAACACCATATATTTT.

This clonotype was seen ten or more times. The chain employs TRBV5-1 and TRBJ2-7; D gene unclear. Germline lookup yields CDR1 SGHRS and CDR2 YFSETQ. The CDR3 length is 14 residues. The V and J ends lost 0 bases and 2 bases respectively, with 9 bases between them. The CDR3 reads CASSLAPGTYEQYF. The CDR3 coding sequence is TGCGCCAGCAGCTTGGCCCCAGGAACCTACGAGCAGTACTTC. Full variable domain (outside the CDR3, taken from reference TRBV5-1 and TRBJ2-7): KAGVTQTPRYLIKTRGQQVTLSCSPISGHRSVSWYQQTPGQGLQFLFEYFSETQRNKGNFPGRFSGRQFSNSRSEMNVSTLELGDSALYLCASSLAPGTYEQYFGPGTRLTVT.

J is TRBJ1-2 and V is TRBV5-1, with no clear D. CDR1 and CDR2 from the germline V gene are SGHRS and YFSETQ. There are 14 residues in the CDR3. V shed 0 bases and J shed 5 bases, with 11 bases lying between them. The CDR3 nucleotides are TGCGCCAGCAGCTTGGATATCGAGAATTATGGCTACACCTTC. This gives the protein CASSLDIENYGYTF.